This TCR beta chain stems from a study of shared clonotypes between healthy human individuals. Whole-study context: Three plates were used per donor for CD4 naive, three for CD4 memory, two for CD8 naive and one for CD8 memory.

Study-wide findings and caveats: Several donors shared around 5% of their naive CD4 clonotypes.

Trimming removed 4 bases from V and 0 bases from J, with 12 bases in between. Germline V lookup: CDR1 MNHNS, CDR2 SASEGT. This CDR3 has 15 residues. Of note for this clone: Its antigen is unknown.

Genomic DNA (from each subset) was split evenly across several immunoSEQ plates. Here immunoSEQ multiplex PCR was the method, and the copy in TCRdb shows in-frame clones only, minus some. The sample gives a few million clones, almost 96% of which show up once; approximately 0.13% is in the top ten. This TCR came from a man younger than 30 in good health. Sequenced sample: naive CD4+ T cells sorted from blood. Subset here: CD45RA+ positively selected. The chain has TRBV6-1 and TRBJ1-2; the D is unclear. The CDR3 loop reads CASSGPLDANYGYTF. The DNA of the CDR3 is TGTGCCAGCAGTGGCCCCCTTGACGCTAACTATGGCTACACCTTC.